This is a list of T cell receptor beta chains from one sample in a study of identical twins. TCRdb itself ran the 5' RACE reads through MiXCR, one entry per CDR3 protein. The data show about 730,000 distinct CDR3 sequences, with 21% seen just once and 4% to 4.5% held by the top ten. The same specimen was also included in a second study, on T cells expressing NK-cell markers.

Sample: PBMCs. The receptor source for this set is a woman under 30 in good health. The CDR3 runs from the conserved cysteine through the conserved F or W. D genes are given only for firm matches. Size is omitted from some rows. Given values are once, few, many or a class for expanded clones.

J	V	D	size	CDR3	DNA
TRBJ1-1	TRBV29-1	TRBD1	NA	CSVAWTGEAFF	TGCAGCGTTGCCTGGACAGGGGAAGCTTTCTTT
TRBJ2-2	TRBV10-3	NA	NA	CATEPPRAGGELFF	TGTGCCACCGAGCCTCCGAGGGCCGGGGGGGAGCTGTTTTTT
TRBJ2-7	TRBV10-3	NA	few	CAISDMAGAYEQYF	TGTGCCATCAGTGATATGGCAGGCGCCTACGAGCAGTACTTC
TRBJ1-2	TRBV28	NA	few	CASRPPTDGGYTF	TGTGCCAGCAGGCCCCCGACAGACGGCGGCTACACCTTC
TRBJ1-1	TRBV5-1	TRBD1	many	CASSFNRGKTEAFF	TGCGCCAGCAGCTTCAACAGGGGAAAGACTGAAGCTTTCTTT
TRBJ2-7	TRBV20-1	NA	NA	CSAISRVDTYEQYF	TGCAGTGCTATTAGCAGAGTTGATACCTACGAGCAGTACTTC
TRBJ2-7	TRBV7-2	NA	NA	CASSLGAKGEQYF	TGTGCCAGCAGCTTAGGGGCCAAGGGGGAGCAGTACTTC
TRBJ2-4	TRBV20-1	TRBD2	few	CSARMTSGKNIQYF	TGCAGTGCTAGAATGACTAGCGGGAAAAACATTCAGTACTTC
TRBJ2-7	TRBV29-1	NA	once	CSVEDPWGQYF	TGCAGCGTTGAAGATCCATGGGGGCAGTACTTC
TRBJ2-7	TRBV2	NA	NA	CASKGRGDSYEQYF	TGTGCCAGCAAGGGAAGGGGCGACAGCTACGAGCAGTACTTC
TRBJ2-7	TRBV27	NA	once	CANLGGRRSLSSYEQYF	TGTGCCAACCTAGGGGGGCGGAGGTCCCTAAGCTCCTACGAGCAGTACTTC
TRBJ2-7	TRBV5-1	TRBD1	NA	CASSSQPRQGAYEQYF	TGCGCCAGCAGCTCGCAGCCCCGACAGGGAGCCTACGAGCAGTACTTC
TRBJ2-1	TRBV29-1	TRBD2	few	CSVFPMRGTSVGSEQFF	TGCAGCGTCTTCCCCATGCGGGGGACTAGCGTTGGGAGTGAGCAGTTCTTC
TRBJ2-3	TRBV20-1	TRBD2	many	CSAALGLEADTQYF	TGCAGTGCCGCCCTGGGACTAGAGGCAGATACGCAGTATTTT
TRBJ2-3	TRBV12-3/TRBV12-4	NA	few	CASSPRTAGHTQYF	TGTGCCAGCAGTCCTCGGACAGCAGGTCATACGCAGTATTTT
TRBJ2-4	TRBV7-9	TRBD1	NA	CASREGAMGIQYF	TGTGCCAGCCGCGAGGGGGCCATGGGCATTCAGTACTTC
TRBJ1-2	TRBV5-5	NA	NA	CASSLGLLCGYTF	TGTGCCAGCAGCCTGGGGCTCCTCTGTGGCTACACCTTC
TRBJ2-7	TRBV20-1	TRBD1	few	CSASRDRITYEQYF	TGCAGTGCTAGTAGGGACAGGATAACCTACGAGCAGTACTTC
TRBJ2-5	TRBV29-1	TRBD2	NA	CSSSTWREELETQYF	TGCAGCTCCAGTACTTGGCGGGAGGAATTGGAGACCCAGTACTTC
TRBJ2-1	TRBV20-1	TRBD2	NA	CSASCAGDLGEQFF	TGCAGTGCTAGTTGCGCGGGGGACCTGGGTGAGCAGTTCTTC
TRBJ2-1	TRBV6-1	NA	NA	CASYGLNNEQFF	TGTGCCAGCTACGGGTTGAACAATGAGCAGTTCTTC
TRBJ2-1	TRBV6-1	NA	few	CASSPQAGNWDEQFF	TGTGCCAGCAGCCCCCAGGCGGGTAATTGGGATGAGCAGTTCTTC
TRBJ2-3	TRBV5-1	NA	few	CASSLDRSIDTQYF	TGCGCCAGCAGCCTAGACAGGTCAATAGATACGCAGTATTTT
TRBJ2-7	TRBV4-3	TRBD1	NA	CASSQGLDRGLREQYF	TGCGCCAGCAGCCAAGGGTTGGACAGGGGGCTACGCGAGCAGTACTTC
TRBJ1-1	TRBV6-2/TRBV6-3	NA	few	CASSTFETTEAFF	TGTGCCAGCAGTACCTTCGAAACGACTGAAGCTTTCTTT
TRBJ2-5	TRBV20-1	NA	few	CSAGRTVQETQYF	TGCAGTGCGGGGAGGACGGTCCAAGAGACCCAGTACTTC
TRBJ2-3	TRBV2	NA	few	CASNWDFNTDTQYF	TGTGCCAGCAACTGGGACTTTAACACAGATACGCAGTATTTT
TRBJ2-2	TRBV27	TRBD2	NA	CASTRGDLITGELFF	TGTGCCAGCACCCGGGGGGACTTGATTACCGGGGAGCTGTTTTTT
TRBJ2-7	TRBV20-1	TRBD2	NA	CSARAPGLAGGYEQYF	TGCAGTGCTAGAGCTCCGGGACTAGCGGGTGGGTACGAGCAGTACTTC